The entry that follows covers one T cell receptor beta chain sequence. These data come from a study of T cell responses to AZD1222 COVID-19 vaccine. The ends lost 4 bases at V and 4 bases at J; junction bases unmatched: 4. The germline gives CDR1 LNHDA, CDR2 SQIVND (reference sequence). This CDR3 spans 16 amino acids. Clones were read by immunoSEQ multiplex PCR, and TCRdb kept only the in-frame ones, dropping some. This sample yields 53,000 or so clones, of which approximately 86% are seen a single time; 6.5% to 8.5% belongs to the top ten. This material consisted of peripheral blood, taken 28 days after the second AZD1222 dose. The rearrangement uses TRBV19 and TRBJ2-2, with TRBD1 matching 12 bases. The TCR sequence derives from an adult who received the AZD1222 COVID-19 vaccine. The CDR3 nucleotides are TGTGCCAGTAGTAGGGGACAGGGGGCGGGCACCGGGGAGCTGTTTTTT. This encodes CASSRGQGAGTGELFF.